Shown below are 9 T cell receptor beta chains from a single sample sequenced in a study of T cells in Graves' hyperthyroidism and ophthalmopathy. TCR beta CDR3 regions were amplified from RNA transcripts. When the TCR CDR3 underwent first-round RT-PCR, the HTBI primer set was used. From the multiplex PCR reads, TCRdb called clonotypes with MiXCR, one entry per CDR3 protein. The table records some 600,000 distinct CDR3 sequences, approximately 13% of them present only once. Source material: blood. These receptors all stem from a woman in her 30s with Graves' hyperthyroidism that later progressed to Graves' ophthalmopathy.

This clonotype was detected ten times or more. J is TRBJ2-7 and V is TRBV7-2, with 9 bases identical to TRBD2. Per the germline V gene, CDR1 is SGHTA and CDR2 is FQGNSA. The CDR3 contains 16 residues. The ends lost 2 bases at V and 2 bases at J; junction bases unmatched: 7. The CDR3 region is CASSLRLAERTYEQYF. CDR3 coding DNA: TGTGCCAGCAGCTTAAGACTAGCGGAAAGAACCTACGAGCAGTACTTC.

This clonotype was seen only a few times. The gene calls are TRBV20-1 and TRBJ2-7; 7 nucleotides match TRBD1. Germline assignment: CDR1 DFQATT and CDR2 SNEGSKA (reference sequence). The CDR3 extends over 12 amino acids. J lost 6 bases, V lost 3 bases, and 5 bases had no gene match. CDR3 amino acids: CSASPTGFEQYF. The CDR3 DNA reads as TGCAGTGCTAGCCCGACAGGGTTCGAGCAGTACTTC.

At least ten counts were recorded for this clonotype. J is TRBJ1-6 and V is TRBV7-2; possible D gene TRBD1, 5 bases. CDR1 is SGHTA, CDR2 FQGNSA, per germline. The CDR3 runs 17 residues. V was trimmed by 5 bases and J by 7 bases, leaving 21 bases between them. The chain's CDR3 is CASSPREGGYRNSPLHF. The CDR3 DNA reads TGTGCCAGCAGCCCCAGGGAGGGAGGATATCGGAATTCACCCCTCCACTTT.

CDR3 bases: TGTGCCAGCAGTTTAGGGGTCCAGGGTGCTGAAGCTTTCTTT. Its translation is CASSLGVQGAEAFF. The rearrangement joins TRBV12-3 or TRBV12-4 to TRBJ1-1; TRBD1 might be the D (5 bases). CDR3 length: 14 amino acids. V lost 1 base and J lost 6, with 12 bases in between.

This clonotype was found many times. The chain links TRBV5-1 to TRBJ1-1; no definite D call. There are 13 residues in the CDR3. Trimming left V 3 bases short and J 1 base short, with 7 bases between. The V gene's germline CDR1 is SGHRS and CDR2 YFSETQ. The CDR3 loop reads CASSSAGNTEAFF. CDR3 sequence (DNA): TGCGCCAGCAGCTCCGCCGGGAACACTGAAGCTTTCTTT.

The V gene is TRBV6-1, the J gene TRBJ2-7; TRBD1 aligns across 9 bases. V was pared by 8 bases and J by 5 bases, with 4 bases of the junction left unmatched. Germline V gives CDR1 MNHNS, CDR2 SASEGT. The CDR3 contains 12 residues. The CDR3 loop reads CASETGGNEQYF. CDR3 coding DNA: TGTGCCAGCGAGACAGGGGGAAACGAGCAGTACTTC.

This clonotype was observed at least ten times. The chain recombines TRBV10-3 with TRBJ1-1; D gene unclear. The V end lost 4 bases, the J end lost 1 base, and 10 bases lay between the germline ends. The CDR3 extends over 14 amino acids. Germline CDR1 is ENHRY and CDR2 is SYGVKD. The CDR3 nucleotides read TGTGCCATCAGTGGGGAGGTGAAGAACACTGAAGCTTTCTTT. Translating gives CAISGEVKNTEAFF.

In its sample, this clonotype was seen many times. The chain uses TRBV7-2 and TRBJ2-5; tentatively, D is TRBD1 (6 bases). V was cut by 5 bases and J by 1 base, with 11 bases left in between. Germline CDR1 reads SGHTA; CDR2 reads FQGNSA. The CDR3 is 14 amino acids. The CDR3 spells CASSPGQSQETQYF. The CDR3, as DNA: TGTGCCAGCAGCCCCGGACAGAGCCAAGAGACCCAGTACTTC.

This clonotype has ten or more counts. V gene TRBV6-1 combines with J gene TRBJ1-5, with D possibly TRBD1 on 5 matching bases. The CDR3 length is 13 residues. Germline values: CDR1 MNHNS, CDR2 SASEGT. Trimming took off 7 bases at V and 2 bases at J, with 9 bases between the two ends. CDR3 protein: CASKRDGNQPQHF. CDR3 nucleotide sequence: TGTGCCAGCAAGAGGGACGGCAATCAGCCCCAGCATTTT.